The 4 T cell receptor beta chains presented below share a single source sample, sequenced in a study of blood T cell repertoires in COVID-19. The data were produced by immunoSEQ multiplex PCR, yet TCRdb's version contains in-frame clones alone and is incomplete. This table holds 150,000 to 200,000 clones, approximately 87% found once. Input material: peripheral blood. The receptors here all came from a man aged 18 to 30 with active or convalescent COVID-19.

The DNA of the CDR3 is TGCGCCAGCAGCCAAGCATGGGGACAGGTCCCCTACAATGAGCAGTTCTTC. Translated: CASSQAWGQVPYNEQFF. The chain uses TRBV4-3 and TRBJ2-1; 8 bases line up with TRBD1. Germline CDR1 LGHNA, CDR2 YSLEER. V lost 1 base to trimming and J lost 2 bases; unmatched junction nucleotides: 7. CDR3 length: 17 residues.

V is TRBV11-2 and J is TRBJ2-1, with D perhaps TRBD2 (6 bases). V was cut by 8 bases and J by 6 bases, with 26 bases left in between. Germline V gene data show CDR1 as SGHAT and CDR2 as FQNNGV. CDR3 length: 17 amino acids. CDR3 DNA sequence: TGTGCCAGCTCGAAGTATTGGAGTTCCTCGGGGGTCAATGAGCAGTTCTTC. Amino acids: CASSKYWSSSGVNEQFF.

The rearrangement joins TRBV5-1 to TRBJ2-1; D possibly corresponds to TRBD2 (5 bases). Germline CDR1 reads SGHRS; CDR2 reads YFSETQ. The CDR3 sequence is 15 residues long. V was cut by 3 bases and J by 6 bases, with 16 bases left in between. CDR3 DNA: TGCGCCAGCAGCTCCGGGTGGGAGCTACTCAATGAGCAGTTCTTC. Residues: CASSSGWELLNEQFF.

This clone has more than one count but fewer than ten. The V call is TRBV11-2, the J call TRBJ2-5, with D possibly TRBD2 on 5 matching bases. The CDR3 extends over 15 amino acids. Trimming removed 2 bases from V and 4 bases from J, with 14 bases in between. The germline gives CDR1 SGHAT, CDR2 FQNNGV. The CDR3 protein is CASSLTASTGETQYF. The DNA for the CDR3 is TGTGCCAGCAGCTTAACCGCTAGCACGGGAGAGACCCAGTACTTC.